These T cell receptor beta chains were read from a single sample in a study of cytomegalovirus exposure and HLA in healthy donors. Libraries were prepared by immunoSEQ multiplex PCR; TCRdb keeps only in-frame clonotypes and omits some of them. In the table there are some 91,000 clones, about 89% of which are singletons. The sequencing sample was made of PBMCs. The receptors were gathered from a young man in good health and CMV-seropositive. The CDR3 runs from the conserved cysteine through the conserved F or W. The D gene is left open where the match is weak. Clone size, where shown, is once, few, many, or a class for clones that have expanded.

V gene: TRBV4-1; CDR3 length: 15; D gene: .; J gene: TRBJ1-2; clone size: .; CDR3 DNA: TGCGCCAGCAAGTCTAACAGGGATAAGGACTATGGCTACACCTTC; CDR3 protein: CASKSNRDKDYGYTF
V gene: TRBV2; CDR3 length: 14; D gene: .; J gene: TRBJ1-4; clone size: .; CDR3 DNA: TGTGCCAGCAGTGAGAGGACTTATAATGAAAAACTGTTTTTT; CDR3 protein: CASSERTYNEKLFF
V gene: TRBV5-1; CDR3 length: 16; D gene: .; J gene: TRBJ1-3; clone size: .; CDR3 DNA: TGCGCCAGCAGCTTGGGGACAGCCACCTCTGGAAACACCATATATTTT; CDR3 protein: CASSLGTATSGNTIYF
V gene: TRBV11-2; CDR3 length: 13; D gene: TRBD1; J gene: TRBJ1-2; clone size: .; CDR3 DNA: TGTGCCAGCAGCCAGGACAGGACGACAGGCTACACCTTC; CDR3 protein: CASSQDRTTGYTF
V gene: TRBV27; CDR3 length: 14; D gene: .; J gene: TRBJ2-7; clone size: .; CDR3 DNA: TGTGCCAGCAGTCCAGGGAGGACAGGCTACGAGCAGTACTTC; CDR3 protein: CASSPGRTGYEQYF
V gene: TRBV7-9; CDR3 length: 13; D gene: .; J gene: TRBJ1-1; clone size: .; CDR3 DNA: TGTGCCAGCAGCTTAGAACAGAACACTGAAGCTTTCTTT; CDR3 protein: CASSLEQNTEAFF
V gene: TRBV10-1; CDR3 length: 13; D gene: .; J gene: TRBJ2-7; clone size: .; CDR3 DNA: TGCGCCAGCAGCCCAACTCTGAGCGGCGAGCAGTACTTC; CDR3 protein: CASSPTLSGEQYF
V gene: TRBV4-1; CDR3 length: 14; D gene: .; J gene: TRBJ1-5; clone size: .; CDR3 DNA: TGCGCCAGCAGCCCCGTGCGGTCGTTCCGTACCCAGCATTTT; CDR3 protein: CASSPVRSFRTQHF
V gene: TRBV6-1; CDR3 length: 15; D gene: .; J gene: TRBJ2-5; clone size: once; CDR3 DNA: TGTGCCAGCAGTAGACAGAACTTGTACCAAGAGACCCAGTACTTC; CDR3 protein: CASSRQNLYQETQYF
V gene: TRBV27; CDR3 length: 14; D gene: TRBD1; J gene: TRBJ1-1; clone size: .; CDR3 DNA: TGTGCCAGCAGCAGACAGGGGGCCGGTACAGAAGCTTTCTTT; CDR3 protein: CASSRQGAGTEAFF
V gene: TRBV21-1; CDR3 length: 18; D gene: .; J gene: TRBJ2-7; clone size: once; CDR3 DNA: TGTGCCAGCAGCAGCCTAAACTCCGGGACAGGGGGCGGGAGTGAGCAGTACTTC; CDR3 protein: CASSSLNSGTGGGSEQYF
V gene: TRBV7-9; CDR3 length: 13; D gene: .; J gene: TRBJ2-1; clone size: .; CDR3 DNA: TGTGCCAGCAGCTCCCAAGCGGGTGTTGAGCAGTTCTTC; CDR3 protein: CASSSQAGVEQFF
V gene: TRBV10-1; CDR3 length: 14; D gene: TRBD2; J gene: TRBJ2-1; clone size: .; CDR3 DNA: TGCGCCAGCAGCCGGGACTACCGGAACAATGAGCAGTTCTTC; CDR3 protein: CASSRDYRNNEQFF
V gene: TRBV4-1; CDR3 length: 15; D gene: TRBD2; J gene: TRBJ2-7; clone size: .; CDR3 DNA: TGCGCCAGCAGCCATACTAGCGGGAGGGCCTACGAGCAGTACTTC; CDR3 protein: CASSHTSGRAYEQYF
V gene: TRBV28; CDR3 length: 13; D gene: TRBD1; J gene: TRBJ2-7; clone size: .; CDR3 DNA: TGTGCCAGCAGTTCTCCCGACAGGGGCGAGCAGTACTTC; CDR3 protein: CASSSPDRGEQYF
V gene: TRBV5-4; CDR3 length: 14; D gene: TRBD2; J gene: TRBJ2-1; clone size: .; CDR3 DNA: TGTGCCAGCGGAAGCGGGAGGGCCCGGGTGGAGCAGTTCTTC; CDR3 protein: CASGSGRARVEQFF
V gene: TRBV6-1; CDR3 length: 14; D gene: TRBD1; J gene: TRBJ1-4; clone size: .; CDR3 DNA: TGTGCCAGCAGTGGGCAGGGGGCGCAGGAAAAACTGTTTTTT; CDR3 protein: CASSGQGAQEKLFF
V gene: TRBV9; CDR3 length: 15; D gene: TRBD1; J gene: TRBJ2-7; clone size: .; CDR3 DNA: TGTGCCAGCAGCGTAGCCCAGACAGGGTACTACGAGCAGTACTTC; CDR3 protein: CASSVAQTGYYEQYF
V gene: TRBV5-1; CDR3 length: 14; D gene: .; J gene: TRBJ2-3; clone size: .; CDR3 DNA: TGCGCCAGCAGCTTTGGACAGAGCACAGATACGCAGTATTTT; CDR3 protein: CASSFGQSTDTQYF
V gene: TRBV27; CDR3 length: 16; D gene: .; J gene: TRBJ1-5; clone size: once; CDR3 DNA: TGTGCCAGCAGTTTAGTAGCTACACGAAGCAATCAGCCCCAGCATTTT; CDR3 protein: CASSLVATRSNQPQHF
V gene: TRBV10-3; CDR3 length: 15; D gene: TRBD2; J gene: TRBJ2-2; clone size: .; CDR3 DNA: TGTGCCATCACCGGACTAGCGGGAGGGCTCGGGGAGCTGTTTTTT; CDR3 protein: CAITGLAGGLGELFF
V gene: TRBV11-1; CDR3 length: 12; D gene: .; J gene: TRBJ2-7; clone size: .; CDR3 DNA: TGTGCCAGCAGCCCGGACAGAGACGAGCAGTACTTC; CDR3 protein: CASSPDRDEQYF
V gene: TRBV5-1; CDR3 length: 11; D gene: .; J gene: TRBJ2-7; clone size: .; CDR3 DNA: TGCGCTAGCAGCTCAAACTACGAGCAGTACTTC; CDR3 protein: CASSSNYEQYF
V gene: TRBV5-4; CDR3 length: 17; D gene: TRBD1; J gene: TRBJ1-3; clone size: .; CDR3 DNA: TGTGCCAGCAGCCCTGAGACAGGGGGCGCCTCTGGAAACACCATATATTTT; CDR3 protein: CASSPETGGASGNTIYF
V gene: TRBV15; CDR3 length: 14; D gene: .; J gene: TRBJ1-6; clone size: .; CDR3 DNA: TGTGCCACCAGCCAGGGACACTATAATTCACCCCTCCACTTT; CDR3 protein: CATSQGHYNSPLHF
V gene: TRBV28; CDR3 length: 14; D gene: TRBD1; J gene: TRBJ2-7; clone size: .; CDR3 DNA: TGTGCCAGCAGCCGCCCGGACAGGTTCGACGAGCAGTACTTC; CDR3 protein: CASSRPDRFDEQYF
V gene: TRBV7-9; CDR3 length: 19; D gene: .; J gene: TRBJ1-3; clone size: .; CDR3 DNA: TGCGCCAGCAGCTTATTGCCTATAAGACAGGCAAGCTCTGGAAACACCATATATTTT; CDR3 protein: CASSLLPIRQASSGNTIYF
V gene: TRBV7-2; CDR3 length: 14; D gene: TRBD2; J gene: TRBJ2-7; clone size: once; CDR3 DNA: TGTGCCAGCAGCCGAGCGGGAGTGCGAGTCGAGCAGTACTTC; CDR3 protein: CASSRAGVRVEQYF
V gene: TRBV19; CDR3 length: 16; D gene: TRBD2; J gene: TRBJ2-2; clone size: .; CDR3 DNA: TGTGCCAGTAGTGCCCTCAGCGGGATAAACACCGGGGAGCTGTTTTTT; CDR3 protein: CASSALSGINTGELFF
V gene: TRBV5-1; CDR3 length: 18; D gene: TRBD2; J gene: TRBJ2-1; clone size: once; CDR3 DNA: TGCGCCAGCAGCTTGGCCTGGACTAGCGGGACCCCCGGGCAGGAGCAGTTCTTC; CDR3 protein: CASSLAWTSGTPGQEQFF
V gene: TRBV6-5; CDR3 length: 14; D gene: TRBD1; J gene: TRBJ1-5; clone size: few; CDR3 DNA: TGTGCCAGCAGGGGACCGGGACAGTCGGTGCCCCAGCATTTT; CDR3 protein: CASRGPGQSVPQHF
V gene: TRBV11-3; CDR3 length: 14; D gene: .; J gene: TRBJ2-3; clone size: .; CDR3 DNA: TGTGCCAGCAGCTTAGGTTATAGCACAGATACGCAGTATTTT; CDR3 protein: CASSLGYSTDTQYF
V gene: TRBV28; CDR3 length: 15; D gene: .; J gene: TRBJ2-3; clone size: .; CDR3 DNA: TGTGCCAGCAGTTTTGCCGCGGCGGGGCCAGATACGCAGTATTTT; CDR3 protein: CASSFAAAGPDTQYF
V gene: TRBV18; CDR3 length: 15; D gene: .; J gene: TRBJ2-1; clone size: .; CDR3 DNA: TGTGCCAGCTCACCAGTCCGAAAGGGGGTAAATGAGCAGTTCTTC; CDR3 protein: CASSPVRKGVNEQFF
V gene: TRBV5-1; CDR3 length: 12; D gene: .; J gene: TRBJ1-2; clone size: .; CDR3 DNA: TGCGCCAGCAGCCCCTCTGCGAATGGCTACACCTTC; CDR3 protein: CASSPSANGYTF
V gene: TRBV28; CDR3 length: 14; D gene: TRBD1; J gene: TRBJ2-1; clone size: .; CDR3 DNA: TGTGCCAGCGAGACGGGACAGGCGAACAATGAGCAGTTCTTC; CDR3 protein: CASETGQANNEQFF
V gene: TRBV7-6; CDR3 length: 18; D gene: TRBD1; J gene: TRBJ2-5; clone size: .; CDR3 DNA: TGTGCCAGCAGCTTATCGCCCACACAACAGGGGGCGAGGGAGACCCAGTACTTC; CDR3 protein: CASSLSPTQQGARETQYF
V gene: TRBV6-5; CDR3 length: 14; D gene: TRBD1; J gene: TRBJ1-4; clone size: .; CDR3 DNA: TGTGCCAGCAGTGACAGGGGGAGTAACGAAAAACTGTTTTTT; CDR3 protein: CASSDRGSNEKLFF
V gene: TRBV4-2; CDR3 length: 15; D gene: TRBD2; J gene: TRBJ2-7; clone size: .; CDR3 DNA: TGTGCCAGCAGCCAAGTCCCGGGACTAGTGTACGAGCAGTACTTC; CDR3 protein: CASSQVPGLVYEQYF
V gene: TRBV11-3; CDR3 length: 19; D gene: .; J gene: TRBJ1-5; clone size: .; CDR3 DNA: TGTGCCAGCAGCTTAAGGGGCCCAGGGTGGAGCAGCAAGGGTCAGCCCCAGCATTTT; CDR3 protein: CASSLRGPGWSSKGQPQHF
V gene: TRBV19; CDR3 length: 15; D gene: .; J gene: TRBJ2-6; clone size: .; CDR3 DNA: TGTGCCATCAGTCGGGGGGCGGCTGGGGCCAACGTCCTGACTTTC; CDR3 protein: CAISRGAAGANVLTF
V gene: TRBV7-6; CDR3 length: 15; D gene: TRBD1; J gene: TRBJ2-7; clone size: once; CDR3 DNA: TGTGCCAGCAGCCCGACTGGGACAGGGGCCTACGAGCAGTACTTC; CDR3 protein: CASSPTGTGAYEQYF
V gene: TRBV5-1; CDR3 length: 16; D gene: TRBD2; J gene: TRBJ2-1; clone size: .; CDR3 DNA: TGCGCCAGCAGCTTTGGGACTAGCGGGAGCTACAATGAGCAGTTCTTC; CDR3 protein: CASSFGTSGSYNEQFF
V gene: TRBV15; CDR3 length: 15; D gene: TRBD1; J gene: TRBJ2-5; clone size: .; CDR3 DNA: TGTGCCACCAGCAAACAGGGGGCACCAGGGGAGACCCAGTACTTC; CDR3 protein: CATSKQGAPGETQYF
V gene: TRBV5-6; CDR3 length: 19; D gene: TRBD1; J gene: TRBJ1-1; clone size: once; CDR3 DNA: TGTGCCAGCAGCTCAATATCGACAGGGGGCGCCGGGGGGAACACTGAAGCTTTCTTT; CDR3 protein: CASSSISTGGAGGNTEAFF
V gene: TRBV6-1; CDR3 length: 16; D gene: .; J gene: TRBJ1-5; clone size: .; CDR3 DNA: TGTGCCAGCAGTGAAGCAGGGGCTTTGCCCAATCAGCCCCAGCATTTT; CDR3 protein: CASSEAGALPNQPQHF
V gene: TRBV6-5; CDR3 length: 13; D gene: .; J gene: TRBJ1-2; clone size: .; CDR3 DNA: TGTGCCAGCAGTTATGACACGACCTATGGCTACACCTTC; CDR3 protein: CASSYDTTYGYTF
V gene: TRBV27; CDR3 length: 15; D gene: TRBD2; J gene: TRBJ2-7; clone size: .; CDR3 DNA: TGTGCCAGCTCAATAGCGGGATTCCGTTATTACGAGCAGTACTTC; CDR3 protein: CASSIAGFRYYEQYF
V gene: TRBV29-1; CDR3 length: 11; D gene: .; J gene: TRBJ2-5; clone size: .; CDR3 DNA: TGCAGCTCCAGGGACAAAGAGACCCAGTACTTC; CDR3 protein: CSSRDKETQYF
V gene: TRBV6-1; CDR3 length: 13; D gene: .; J gene: TRBJ2-7; clone size: .; CDR3 DNA: TGTGCCAGCAGTGAAGCGAGCTCCTACGAGCAGTACTTC; CDR3 protein: CASSEASSYEQYF
V gene: TRBV27; CDR3 length: 13; D gene: .; J gene: TRBJ2-2; clone size: .; CDR3 DNA: TGTGCCAGCAGAAACCAGGAAACCGGGGAGCTGTTTTTT; CDR3 protein: CASRNQETGELFF
V gene: TRBV5-6; CDR3 length: 13; D gene: .; J gene: TRBJ2-7; clone size: .; CDR3 DNA: TGTGCCAGCAGCCCACCGGACAGCTACGAGCAGTACTTC; CDR3 protein: CASSPPDSYEQYF
V gene: TRBV7-9; CDR3 length: 12; D gene: .; J gene: TRBJ2-3; clone size: .; CDR3 DNA: TGTGCCAGCAGCACAGATTCAGATACGCAGTATTTT; CDR3 protein: CASSTDSDTQYF
V gene: TRBV6-5; CDR3 length: 13; D gene: .; J gene: TRBJ1-1; clone size: .; CDR3 DNA: TGTGCCAGCAGTCACGACTATATTTCGGAAGCTTTCTTT; CDR3 protein: CASSHDYISEAFF
V gene: TRBV18; CDR3 length: 13; D gene: .; J gene: TRBJ1-2; clone size: .; CDR3 DNA: TGTGCCAGCTCACCAGGGGACAAGTATGGCTACACCTTC; CDR3 protein: CASSPGDKYGYTF